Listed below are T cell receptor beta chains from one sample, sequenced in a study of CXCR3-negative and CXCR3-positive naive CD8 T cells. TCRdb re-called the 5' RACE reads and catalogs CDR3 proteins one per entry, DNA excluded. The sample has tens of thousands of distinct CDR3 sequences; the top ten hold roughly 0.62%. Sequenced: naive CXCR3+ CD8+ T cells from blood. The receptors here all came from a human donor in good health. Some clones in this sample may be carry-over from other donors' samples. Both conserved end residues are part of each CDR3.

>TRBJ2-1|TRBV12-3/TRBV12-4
CASSGTSGGFLMNEQFF
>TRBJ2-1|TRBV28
CASSRQGFNNEQFF
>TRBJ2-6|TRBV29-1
CSVEETGGARSGANVLTF
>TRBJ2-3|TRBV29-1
CSVDGTGGEDTQYF
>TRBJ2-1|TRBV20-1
CSGRPGLAGGKSYNEQFF
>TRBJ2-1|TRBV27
CASSFLGFVLNEQFF
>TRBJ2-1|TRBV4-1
CASSTLGSHNEQFF
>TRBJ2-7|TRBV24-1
CATGDFDSYEQYF
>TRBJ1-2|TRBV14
CASSWTGVIYGYTF
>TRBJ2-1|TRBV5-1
CASSWTGPSTYNEQFF
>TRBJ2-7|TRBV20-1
CSAGAGYEQYF
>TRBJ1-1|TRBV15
CATSRVGLNTEAFF
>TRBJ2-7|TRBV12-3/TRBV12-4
CASSFSGQGNFGEQYF
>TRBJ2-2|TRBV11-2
CASTSSWLLGELFF
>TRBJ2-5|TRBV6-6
CASSPWAGVETQYF
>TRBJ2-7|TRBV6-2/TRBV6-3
CAGGLTGGAKQYF
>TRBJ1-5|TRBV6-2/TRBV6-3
CASSHPGSAQPQHF
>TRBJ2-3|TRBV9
CASSPGLATDTQYF
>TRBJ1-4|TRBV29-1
CSVASDRGVEKLFF
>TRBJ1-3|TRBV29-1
CSVGGDASSGDTIYF
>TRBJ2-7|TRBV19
CASSMSSSLEQYF
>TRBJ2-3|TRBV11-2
CASSTGTGITDTQYF
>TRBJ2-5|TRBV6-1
CASSATGRNKETQYF
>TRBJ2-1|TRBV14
CASSSGTLGYNEQFF
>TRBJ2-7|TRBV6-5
CASSFTTASYEQYF
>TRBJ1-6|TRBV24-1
CATSDRGQHSSPLHF
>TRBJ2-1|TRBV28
CASSLSVFRGLYNEQFF
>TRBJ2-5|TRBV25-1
CASSEGAVTASSETQYF
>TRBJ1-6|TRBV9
CASSASQGTGSPLHF
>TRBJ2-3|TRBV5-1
CASSLDGITDTQYF
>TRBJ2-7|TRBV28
CASSLLEGSEQYF
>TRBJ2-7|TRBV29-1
CSAEMGIEQYF
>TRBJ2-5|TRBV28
CASSLEGGRQGPQETQYF
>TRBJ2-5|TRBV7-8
CASSPGTGEETQYF
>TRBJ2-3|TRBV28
CASSFISSGGFDTQYF
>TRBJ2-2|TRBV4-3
CASSLAGGPGELFF
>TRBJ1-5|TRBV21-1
CASSKYGLVSNQPQHF